These T cell receptor beta chains were read from a single sample in a study of blood T cell repertoires in COVID-19. Profiled with immunoSEQ multiplex PCR; TCRdb holds only in-frame clones, not every one. This repertoire shows about 100,000 clones, about 85% found once; its top ten account for 10% to 15%. The sequencing sample was made of peripheral blood. The origin of the receptors is a human donor in a cohort sampled during active COVID-19. Both conserved end residues are trimmed from each CDR3. Clone size appears in some rows only: once, few, many, or a class for an expanded clone.

v_gene: TRBV5-8
j_gene: TRBJ2-1
abundance: NA
CDR3aa: ASSWEGVRAYNEQF

v_gene: TRBV6-5
j_gene: TRBJ1-2
abundance: NA
CDR3aa: ASRGTEVHGYT

v_gene: TRBV5-5
j_gene: TRBJ1-1
abundance: NA
CDR3aa: ASSITGDTEAF

v_gene: TRBV7-9
j_gene: TRBJ2-3
abundance: NA
CDR3aa: ASSSSPPLAGGTDTQY

v_gene: TRBV7-2
j_gene: TRBJ2-1
abundance: NA
CDR3aa: ASSLVSGLGYNEQF

v_gene: TRBV7-2
j_gene: TRBJ2-5
abundance: NA
CDR3aa: ASSPPSGGPDTQY

v_gene: TRBV19
j_gene: TRBJ1-6
abundance: NA
CDR3aa: ASSTPSRGYNSPLH

v_gene: TRBV3-1/TRBV3-2
j_gene: TRBJ1-2
abundance: NA
CDR3aa: ASSLQPGGQVQVGYT

v_gene: TRBV7-7
j_gene: TRBJ2-1
abundance: NA
CDR3aa: ASSLVGQLAGGCNEQF

v_gene: TRBV7-2
j_gene: TRBJ2-7
abundance: NA
CDR3aa: ASRNSGGGSEQY

v_gene: TRBV6-6
j_gene: TRBJ1-1
abundance: NA
CDR3aa: ASNPGTRTEAF

v_gene: TRBV4-1
j_gene: TRBJ2-3
abundance: NA
CDR3aa: ASSQDMSGTGTSDTQY

v_gene: TRBV18
j_gene: TRBJ1-6
abundance: NA
CDR3aa: ASSPPAQTLRALH

v_gene: TRBV24-1
j_gene: TRBJ2-7
abundance: NA
CDR3aa: ATRKARRSGRSYEQY

v_gene: TRBV6-1
j_gene: TRBJ1-5
abundance: NA
CDR3aa: ASSEAGQGDNQPQH

v_gene: TRBV5-1
j_gene: TRBJ1-2
abundance: once
CDR3aa: ASSSGQGLWYGYT

v_gene: TRBV6-5
j_gene: TRBJ1-5
abundance: few
CDR3aa: ASSSRQGAYQPQH